The rows below give T cell receptor beta chains drawn from one sample of a study of T cells in Graves' hyperthyroidism and ophthalmopathy. From the multiplex PCR reads, TCRdb called clonotypes with MiXCR, one entry per CDR3 protein. The profile shows 600,000 to 850,000 distinct CDR3 sequences, approximately 19% of them singletons. Sequencing was done on a sample of blood. These receptors originate from a woman aged 45-65 years with Graves' hyperthyroidism that later progressed to Graves' ophthalmopathy. Each CDR3 is given with its conserved first and last residue. Fields, in order: CDR3 protein, CDR3 DNA, D gene, J gene, clone size, V gene. D genes are given only for firm matches. Clone size, where shown, is once, few, many, or a class for clones that have expanded.

CDR3aa: CAWSVSLAGERFF
CDR3nt: TGTGCCTGGAGTGTCAGTCTTGCAGGGGAAAGGTTTTTT
d_gene: -
j_gene: TRBJ2-2
abundance: few
v_gene: TRBV30

CDR3aa: CASSMDGKNQPQHF
CDR3nt: TGTGCCAGCAGTATGGACGGTAAAAATCAGCCCCAGCATTTT
d_gene: -
j_gene: TRBJ1-5
abundance: -
v_gene: TRBV6-1

CDR3aa: CSVTGGVGELFF
CDR3nt: TGCAGCGTTACAGGGGGCGTCGGGGAGCTGTTTTTT
d_gene: TRBD1
j_gene: TRBJ2-2
abundance: -
v_gene: TRBV29-1

CDR3aa: CASRGLAGLNTGELFF
CDR3nt: TGTGCCAGTAGGGGACTAGCGGGGCTGAACACCGGGGAGCTGTTTTTT
d_gene: TRBD2
j_gene: TRBJ2-2
abundance: -
v_gene: TRBV19

CDR3aa: CASHDPKTQYF
CDR3nt: TGTGCCTCTCACGACCCCAAGACCCAGTACTTC
d_gene: -
j_gene: TRBJ2-5
abundance: -
v_gene: TRBV10-3

CDR3aa: CASSHSPGQNYEQYF
CDR3nt: TGTGCCAGCAGCCACTCCCCGGGACAGAACTACGAGCAGTACTTC
d_gene: TRBD1
j_gene: TRBJ2-7
abundance: many
v_gene: TRBV13

CDR3aa: CASSLISNPNNEQFF
CDR3nt: TGTGCCAGCAGCTTAATCAGTAACCCCAACAATGAGCAGTTCTTC
d_gene: -
j_gene: TRBJ2-1
abundance: many
v_gene: TRBV7-3

CDR3aa: CASSLPGMRNTQYF
CDR3nt: TGTGCCAGCAGCTTACCAGGGATGCGAAATACGCAGTATTTT
d_gene: -
j_gene: TRBJ2-3
abundance: many
v_gene: TRBV11-2

CDR3aa: CASSTREIHGYTF
CDR3nt: TGTGCCAGCAGCACCAGGGAGATTCATGGCTACACCTTC
d_gene: -
j_gene: TRBJ1-2
abundance: few
v_gene: TRBV7-3

CDR3aa: CSVRGDYYGYTF
CDR3nt: TGCAGCGTTCGAGGGGACTACTATGGCTACACCTTC
d_gene: -
j_gene: TRBJ1-2
abundance: few
v_gene: TRBV29-1

CDR3aa: CASSRAVGAGSNQPQHF
CDR3nt: TGTGCCAGCAGTCGCGCGGTGGGGGCCGGGAGCAATCAGCCCCAGCATTTT
d_gene: -
j_gene: TRBJ1-5
abundance: few
v_gene: TRBV6-2/TRBV6-3

CDR3aa: CASSPGQTSSGNTIYF
CDR3nt: TGTGCCAGCTCACCGGGACAGACGAGCTCTGGAAACACCATATATTTT
d_gene: TRBD1
j_gene: TRBJ1-3
abundance: once
v_gene: TRBV18

CDR3aa: CASSHAPLAANTDTQYF
CDR3nt: TGTGCCAGCAGCCATGCCCCCCTAGCGGCGAACACAGATACGCAGTATTTT
d_gene: TRBD2
j_gene: TRBJ2-3
abundance: many
v_gene: TRBV11-2

CDR3aa: CASSSPAGEQFF
CDR3nt: TGTGCCAGCAGCTCACCAGCGGGTGAGCAGTTCTTC
d_gene: -
j_gene: TRBJ2-1
abundance: few
v_gene: TRBV7-3

CDR3aa: CASSTSQGAGEKLFF
CDR3nt: TGTGCCAGCTCAACGAGTCAGGGCGCGGGTGAAAAACTGTTTTTT
d_gene: -
j_gene: TRBJ1-4
abundance: -
v_gene: TRBV18

CDR3aa: CASRWTGSDGYTF
CDR3nt: TGTGCCAGCAGGTGGACAGGGTCCGATGGCTACACCTTC
d_gene: TRBD1
j_gene: TRBJ1-2
abundance: -
v_gene: TRBV12-3/TRBV12-4

CDR3aa: CASSDSRGKHPEAFF
CDR3nt: TGTGCCAGCAGCGATTCTCGGGGCAAACATCCCGAAGCTTTCTTT
d_gene: -
j_gene: TRBJ1-1
abundance: many
v_gene: TRBV11-3

CDR3aa: CASSHRTGGNTEAFF
CDR3nt: TGTGCCAGCAGCCATCGGACAGGGGGAAACACTGAAGCTTTCTTT
d_gene: TRBD1
j_gene: TRBJ1-1
abundance: -
v_gene: TRBV14

CDR3aa: CASSLVPNYGYTF
CDR3nt: TGTGCCAGTAGTTTAGTCCCAAACTATGGCTACACCTTC
d_gene: -
j_gene: TRBJ1-2
abundance: -
v_gene: TRBV19

CDR3aa: CASSEAGGTDTQYF
CDR3nt: TGTGCCAGCAGTGAAGCCGGGGGCACAGATACGCAGTATTTT
d_gene: -
j_gene: TRBJ2-3
abundance: many
v_gene: TRBV2

CDR3aa: CASSLGTGYTEAFF
CDR3nt: TGTGCCAGCAGTTTAGGTACAGGGTACACTGAAGCTTTCTTT
d_gene: -
j_gene: TRBJ1-1
abundance: many
v_gene: TRBV5-5

CDR3aa: CASSPGPVYEQYF
CDR3nt: TGTGCCAGCAGTCCCGGACCTGTCTACGAGCAGTACTTC
d_gene: -
j_gene: TRBJ2-7
abundance: -
v_gene: TRBV12-3/TRBV12-4

CDR3aa: CASSLLDSGNTEAFF
CDR3nt: TGTGCCAGCAGTTTACTGGACAGCGGGAACACTGAAGCTTTCTTT
d_gene: -
j_gene: TRBJ1-1
abundance: few
v_gene: TRBV27

CDR3aa: CASSYWDRVPASGGAGETQYF
CDR3nt: TGTGCCAGCAGTTACTGGGACAGGGTGCCGGCTAGCGGGGGGGCCGGAGAGACCCAGTACTTC
d_gene: TRBD2
j_gene: TRBJ2-5
abundance: once
v_gene: TRBV6-5

CDR3aa: CASSRTGFDPEAFF
CDR3nt: TGTGCCAGTAGCAGGACAGGGTTTGACCCTGAAGCTTTCTTT
d_gene: TRBD1
j_gene: TRBJ1-1
abundance: few
v_gene: TRBV19

CDR3aa: CASSLTDRAGTEAFF
CDR3nt: TGTGCCAGCAGCCTCACCGACAGGGCGGGTACTGAAGCTTTCTTT
d_gene: TRBD1
j_gene: TRBJ1-1
abundance: many
v_gene: TRBV5-8